This T cell receptor (beta chain) originates from a study of blood T cell repertoires in COVID-19. Across the whole study: COVID-19 samples, acute and convalescent, were from the United States, Italy and Spain. T cells, B-cell-depleted T cells, or PBMCs provided the cDNA or gDNA that served as material.

Source study methods: Estimates of nucleated cell counts were drawn from the amplification of reference gene primers. Here immunoSEQ multiplex PCR was the method, and the copy in TCRdb shows in-frame clones only, minus some. Clonal size and the V and J genes are those of that table, whereas D and trimming came from the DNA. The sample shows some 70,000 clones, 90% of them seen only once. Germline V gene data show CDR1 as LGHDT and CDR2 as YNNKEL (reference sequence). CDR3 length: 13 amino acids. Trimming took off 10 bases at V and 0 bases at J, with 9 bases between the two ends. The source is a man between 45 and 60 years old with acute or convalescent COVID-19. Sequencing was done on a sample of peripheral blood. The chain uses TRBV3-1 (or the pseudogene TRBV3-2) and TRBJ2-2, with D tentatively TRBD2 (5 bases). CDR3 sequence reads: CATRRPNTGELFF. The CDR3 DNA reads as TGTGCCACGCGGAGGCCGAACACCGGGGAGCTGTTTTTT.